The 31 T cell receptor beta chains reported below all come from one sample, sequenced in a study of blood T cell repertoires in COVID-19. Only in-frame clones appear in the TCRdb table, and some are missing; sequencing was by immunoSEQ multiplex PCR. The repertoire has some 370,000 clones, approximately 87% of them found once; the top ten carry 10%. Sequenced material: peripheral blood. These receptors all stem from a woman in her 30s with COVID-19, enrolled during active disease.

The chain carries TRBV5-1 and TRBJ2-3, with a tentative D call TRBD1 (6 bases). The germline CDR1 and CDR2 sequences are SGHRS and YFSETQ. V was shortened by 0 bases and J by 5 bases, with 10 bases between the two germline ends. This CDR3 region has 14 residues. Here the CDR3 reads CASSLAQGIDTQYF. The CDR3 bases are TGCGCCAGCAGCTTGGCCCAGGGGATAGATACGCAGTATTTT.

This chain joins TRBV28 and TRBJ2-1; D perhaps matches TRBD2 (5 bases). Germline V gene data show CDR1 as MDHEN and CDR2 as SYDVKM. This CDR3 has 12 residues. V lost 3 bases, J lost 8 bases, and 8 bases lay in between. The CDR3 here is CASSFAGDEQFF. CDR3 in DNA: TGTGCCAGCAGTTTCGCCGGGGATGAGCAGTTCTTC. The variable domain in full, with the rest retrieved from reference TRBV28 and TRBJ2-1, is DVKVTQSSRYLVKRTGEKVFLECVQDMDHENMFWYRQDPGLGLRLIYFSYDVKMKEKGDIPEGYSVSREKKERFSLILESASTNQTSMYLCASSFAGDEQFFGPGTRLTVL.

The CDR3 sequence: CASSPGYGELFF. DNA for the CDR3: TGTGCCAGCAGCCCAGGATACGGGGAGCTGTTTTTT. The V and J genes are TRBV7-2 and TRBJ2-2; unclear D gene. The CDR3 contains 12 residues. The ends were cut back, 5 bases at V and 7 bases at J, with 8 bases in the middle. CDR1 and CDR2 from the germline V gene are SGHTA and FQGNSA. The full variable domain, rest sourced from reference TRBV7-2 and TRBJ2-2, is GAGVSQSPSNKVTEKGKDVELRCDPISGHTALYWYRQSLGQGLEFLIYFQGNSAPDKSGLPSDRFSAERTGGSVSTLTIQRTQQEDSAVYLCASSPGYGELFFGEGSRLTVL.

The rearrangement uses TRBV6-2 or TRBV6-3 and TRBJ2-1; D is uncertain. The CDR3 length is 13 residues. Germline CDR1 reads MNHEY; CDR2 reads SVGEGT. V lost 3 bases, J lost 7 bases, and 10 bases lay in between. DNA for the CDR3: TGTGCCAGCAGTTATCCCATGAGTAATGAGCAGTTCTTC. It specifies CASSYPMSNEQFF.

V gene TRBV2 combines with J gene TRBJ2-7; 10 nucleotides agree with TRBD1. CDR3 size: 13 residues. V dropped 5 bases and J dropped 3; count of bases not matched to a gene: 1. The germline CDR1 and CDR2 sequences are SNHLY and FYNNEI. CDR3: CASSRDRGYEQYF. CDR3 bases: TGTGCCAGCAGTAGGGACAGGGGCTACGAGCAGTACTTC.

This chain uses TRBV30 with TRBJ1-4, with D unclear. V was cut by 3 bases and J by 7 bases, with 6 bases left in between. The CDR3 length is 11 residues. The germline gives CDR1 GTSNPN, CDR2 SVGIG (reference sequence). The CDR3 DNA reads TGTGCCTGGAGGGAGGGTGAAAAACTGTTTTTT. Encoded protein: CAWREGEKLFF.

The CDR3 reads CASSLSAQGDDTGELFF. CDR3 in DNA: TGTGCCAGCAGCCTATCGGCACAGGGCGATGACACCGGGGAGCTGTTTTTT. V and J are TRBV7-9 and TRBJ2-2; D possibly corresponds to TRBD1 (6 bases). Germline lookup yields CDR1 SEHNR and CDR2 FQNEAQ (reference sequence). The CDR3 runs 17 residues. V was pared by 5 bases and J by 3 bases, with 19 bases between.

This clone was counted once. CDR3 in amino acids: CASSFGVGGYNEQFF. CDR3 coding DNA: TGTGCCAGCAGCTTTGGCGTCGGCGGATACAATGAGCAGTTCTTC. The chain combines TRBV5-4 with TRBJ2-1, with D uncertain. The CDR3 length is 15 residues. With 2 bases removed from V and 4 bases from J, the gap between germline ends came to 13 bases. Germline CDR1 is SGHNT and CDR2 is YYREEE (reference sequence).

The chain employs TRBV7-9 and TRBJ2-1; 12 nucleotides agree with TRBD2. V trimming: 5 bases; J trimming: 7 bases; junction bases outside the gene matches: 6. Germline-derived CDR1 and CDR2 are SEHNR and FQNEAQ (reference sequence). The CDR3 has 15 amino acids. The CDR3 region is CASSETSGSGNEQFF. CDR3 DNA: TGTGCCAGCAGCGAGACTAGCGGGAGTGGAAATGAGCAGTTCTTC.

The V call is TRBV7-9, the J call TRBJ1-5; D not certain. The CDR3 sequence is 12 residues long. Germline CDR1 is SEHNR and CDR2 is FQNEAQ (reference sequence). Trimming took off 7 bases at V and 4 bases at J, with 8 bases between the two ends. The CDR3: CASNSGNQPQHF. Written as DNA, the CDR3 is TGTGCCAGCAACTCTGGTAATCAGCCCCAGCATTTT.

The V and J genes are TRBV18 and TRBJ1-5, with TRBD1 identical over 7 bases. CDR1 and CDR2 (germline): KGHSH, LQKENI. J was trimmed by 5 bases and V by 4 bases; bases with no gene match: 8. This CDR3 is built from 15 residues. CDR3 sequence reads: CASSLTGIQDQPQHF. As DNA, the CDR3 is TGTGCCAGCTCACTGACAGGGATCCAAGATCAGCCCCAGCATTTT.

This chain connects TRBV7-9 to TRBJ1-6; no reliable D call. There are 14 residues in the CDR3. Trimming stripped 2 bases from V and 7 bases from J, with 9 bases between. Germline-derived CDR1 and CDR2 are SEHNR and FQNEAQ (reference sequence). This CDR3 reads CASSLTAVNSPLHF. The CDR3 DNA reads TGTGCCAGCAGCTTAACAGCCGTGAATTCACCCCTCCACTTT.

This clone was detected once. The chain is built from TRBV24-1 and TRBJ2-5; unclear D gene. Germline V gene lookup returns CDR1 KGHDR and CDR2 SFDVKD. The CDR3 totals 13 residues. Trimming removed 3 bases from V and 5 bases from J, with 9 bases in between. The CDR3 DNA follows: TGTGCCACCAGTGATGGGCCGTCTGAGACCCAGTACTTC. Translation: CATSDGPSETQYF.

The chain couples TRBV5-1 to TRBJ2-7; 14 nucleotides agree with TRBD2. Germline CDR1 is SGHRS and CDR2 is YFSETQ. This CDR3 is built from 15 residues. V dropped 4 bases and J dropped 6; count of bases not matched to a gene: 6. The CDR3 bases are TGCGCCAGCAGCCCGGGGACTAGCGGGAGCCGCGAGCAGTACTTC. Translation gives CASSPGTSGSREQYF.

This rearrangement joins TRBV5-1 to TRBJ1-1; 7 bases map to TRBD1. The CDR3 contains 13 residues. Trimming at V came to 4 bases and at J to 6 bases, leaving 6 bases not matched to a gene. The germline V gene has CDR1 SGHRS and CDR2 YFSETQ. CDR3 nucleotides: TGCGCCAGCAGCCCAGGGGGTCGGGCTGAAGCTTTCTTT. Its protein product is CASSPGGRAEAFF.

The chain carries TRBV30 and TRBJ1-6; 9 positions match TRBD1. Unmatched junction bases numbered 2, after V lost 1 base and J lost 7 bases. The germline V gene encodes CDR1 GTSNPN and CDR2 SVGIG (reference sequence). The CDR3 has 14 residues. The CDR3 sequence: CAWSDGQGNSPLHF. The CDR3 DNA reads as TGTGCCTGGAGTGACGGACAGGGGAATTCACCCCTCCACTTT.

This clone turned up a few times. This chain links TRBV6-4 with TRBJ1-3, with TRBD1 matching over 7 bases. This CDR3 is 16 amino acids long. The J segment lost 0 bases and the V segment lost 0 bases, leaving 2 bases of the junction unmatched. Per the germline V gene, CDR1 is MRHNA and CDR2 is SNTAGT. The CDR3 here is CASSDSRDSSGNTIYF. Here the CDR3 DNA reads TGTGCCAGCAGTGACTCTCGGGACAGCTCTGGAAACACCATATATTTT.

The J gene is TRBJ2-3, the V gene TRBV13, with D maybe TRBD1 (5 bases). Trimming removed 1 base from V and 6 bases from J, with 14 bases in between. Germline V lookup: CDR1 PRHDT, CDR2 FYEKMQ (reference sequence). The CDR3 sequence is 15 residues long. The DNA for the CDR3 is TGTGCCAGCAGCTTAGCGCCATCACAGGTCGATACGCAGTATTTT. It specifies CASSLAPSQVDTQYF. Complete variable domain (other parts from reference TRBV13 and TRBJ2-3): AAGVIQSPRHLIKEKRETATLKCYPIPRHDTVYWYQQGPGQDPQFLISFYEKMQSDKGSIPDRFSAQQFSDYHSELNMSSLELGDSALYFCASSLAPSQVDTQYFGPGTRLTVL.

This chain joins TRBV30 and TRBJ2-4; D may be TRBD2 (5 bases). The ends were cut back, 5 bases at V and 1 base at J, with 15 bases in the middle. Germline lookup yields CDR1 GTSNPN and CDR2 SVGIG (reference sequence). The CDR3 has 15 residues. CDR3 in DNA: TGTGCCTGGCCCGTCGGGGTCGGCGCCAAAAACATTCAGTACTTC. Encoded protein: CAWPVGVGAKNIQYF.

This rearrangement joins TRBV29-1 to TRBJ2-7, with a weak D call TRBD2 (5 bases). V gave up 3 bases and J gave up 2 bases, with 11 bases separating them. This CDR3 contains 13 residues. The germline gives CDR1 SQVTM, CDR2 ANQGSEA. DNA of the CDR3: TGCAGCGTTGAGAGGGAATCCACCTACGAGCAGTACTTC. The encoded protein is CSVERESTYEQYF.

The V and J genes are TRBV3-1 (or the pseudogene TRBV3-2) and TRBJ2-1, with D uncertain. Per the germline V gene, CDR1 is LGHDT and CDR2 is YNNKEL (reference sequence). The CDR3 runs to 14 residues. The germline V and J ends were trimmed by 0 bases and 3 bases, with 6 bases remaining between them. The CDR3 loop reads CASSQDHSYNEQFF. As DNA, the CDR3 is TGTGCCAGCAGCCAAGATCACAGCTACAATGAGCAGTTCTTC.

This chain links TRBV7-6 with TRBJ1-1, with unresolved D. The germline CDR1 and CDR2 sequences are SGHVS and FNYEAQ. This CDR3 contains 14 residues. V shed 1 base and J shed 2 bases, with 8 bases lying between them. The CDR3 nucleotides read TGTGCCAGCAGCTTAGAGGCGGGAAACACTGAAGCTTTCTTT. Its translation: CASSLEAGNTEAFF.

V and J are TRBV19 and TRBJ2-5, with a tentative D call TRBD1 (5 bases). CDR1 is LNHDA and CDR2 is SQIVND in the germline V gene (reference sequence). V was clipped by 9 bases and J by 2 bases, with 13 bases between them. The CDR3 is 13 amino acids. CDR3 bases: TGTGCCAGCAGGGAAGTAAATCAAGAGACCCAGTACTTC. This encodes CASREVNQETQYF.

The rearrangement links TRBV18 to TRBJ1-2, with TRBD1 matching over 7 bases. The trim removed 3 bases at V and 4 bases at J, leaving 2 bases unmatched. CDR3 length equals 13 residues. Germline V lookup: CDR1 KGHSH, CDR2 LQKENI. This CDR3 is CASSPQGVYGYTF. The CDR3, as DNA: TGTGCCAGCTCACCCCAGGGGGTCTATGGCTACACCTTC. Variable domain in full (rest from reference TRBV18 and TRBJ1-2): NAGVMQNPRHLVRRRGQEARLRCSPMKGHSHVYWYRQLPEEGLKFMVYLQKENIIDESGMPKERFSAEFPKEGPSILRIQQVVRGDSAAYFCASSPQGVYGYTFGSGTRLTVV.

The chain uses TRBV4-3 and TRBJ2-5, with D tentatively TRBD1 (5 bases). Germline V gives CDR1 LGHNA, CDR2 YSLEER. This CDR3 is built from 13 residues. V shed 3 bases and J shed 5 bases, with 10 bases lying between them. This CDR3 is CASSHSQGETQYF. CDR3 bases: TGCGCCAGCAGCCATTCCCAGGGCGAGACCCAGTACTTC.

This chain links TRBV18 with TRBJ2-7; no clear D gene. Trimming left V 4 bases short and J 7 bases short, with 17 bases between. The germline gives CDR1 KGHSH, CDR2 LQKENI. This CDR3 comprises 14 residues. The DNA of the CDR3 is TGTGCCAGCTCACAAGCGTGGCACGACGGGGAGCAGTACTTC. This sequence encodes CASSQAWHDGEQYF.

The CDR3 DNA is TGTGCCAGCAGCCAAGGGCGCTCGGGGGAAAAACTGTTTTTT. This sequence encodes CASSQGRSGEKLFF. The J gene is TRBJ1-4, the V gene TRBV3-1 (or the pseudogene TRBV3-2); D is uncertain. The CDR3 is 14 residues long. V was shortened by 1 base and J by 8 bases, with 11 bases between the two germline ends. The germline CDR1 and CDR2 sequences are LGHDT and YNNKEL (reference sequence).

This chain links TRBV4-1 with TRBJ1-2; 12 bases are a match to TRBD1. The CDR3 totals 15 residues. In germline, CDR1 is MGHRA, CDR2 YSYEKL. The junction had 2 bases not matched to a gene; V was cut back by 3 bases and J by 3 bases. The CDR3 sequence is CASSQGQGADYGYTF. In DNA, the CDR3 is TGCGCCAGCAGCCAGGGACAGGGGGCTGACTATGGCTACACCTTC.

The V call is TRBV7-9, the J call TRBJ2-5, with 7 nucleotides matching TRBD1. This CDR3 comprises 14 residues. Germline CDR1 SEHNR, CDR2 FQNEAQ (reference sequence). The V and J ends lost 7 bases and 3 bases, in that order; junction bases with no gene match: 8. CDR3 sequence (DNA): TGTGCCAGCAACCAACACGGGACAGAAGAGACCCAGTACTTC. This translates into CASNQHGTEETQYF.

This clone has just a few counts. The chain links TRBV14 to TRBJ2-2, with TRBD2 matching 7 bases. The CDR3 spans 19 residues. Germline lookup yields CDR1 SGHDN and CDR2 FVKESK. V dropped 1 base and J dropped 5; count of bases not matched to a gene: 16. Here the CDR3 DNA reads TGTGCCAGCAGCCAAGTGGCTAGCTCCTATGGGAGGGAAACCGGGGAGCTGTTTTTT. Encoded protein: CASSQVASSYGRETGELFF.

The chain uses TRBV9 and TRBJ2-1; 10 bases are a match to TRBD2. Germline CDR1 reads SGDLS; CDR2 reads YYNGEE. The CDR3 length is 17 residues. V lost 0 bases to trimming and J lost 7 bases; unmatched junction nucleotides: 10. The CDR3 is CASSVDPAGGPRNEQFF. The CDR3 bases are TGTGCCAGCAGCGTAGATCCAGCGGGAGGGCCGAGGAATGAGCAGTTCTTC. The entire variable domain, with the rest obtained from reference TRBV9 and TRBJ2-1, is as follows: DSGVTQTPKHLITATGQRVTLRCSPRSGDLSVYWYQQSLDQGLQFLIQYYNGEERAKGNILERFSAQQFPDLHSELNLSSLELGDSALYFCASSVDPAGGPRNEQFFGPGTRLTVL.